The 8 T cell receptor beta chains presented below share a single source sample, sequenced in a study of beta chain features in type 1 diabetes. The antigens these receptors bind are not known. The entirety of the isolated RNA underwent reverse transcription, so expressed TCRB transcripts were sequenced. TCRdb keeps only in-frame clones here, not all; method: immunoSEQ multiplex PCR. Among nearly 350,000 clones, approximately 10% were seen once, and the ten largest hold 0.95% to 1.1%. Study conclusions and caveats: All four CD4+ subsets from Type 1 diabetes patients carried moderately but significantly shorter TCRB CDR3s.

Sequencing used central memory CD4+ T cells from blood. These receptors were collected from a man aged 25-40 years with type 1 diabetes.

In its sample, this clone was seen a few times. At the DNA level, this CDR3 is encoded by other sequences in the same sample as well. The chain recombines TRBV7-9 with TRBJ2-7; D not resolved. Germline V gene data show CDR1 as SEHNR and CDR2 as FQNEAQ (reference sequence). Between the trimmed V and J ends, which lost 0 bases and 6 bases, there was a span of 9 bases. The CDR3 has 13 amino acids. The CDR3 DNA reads as TGTGCCAGCAGCTTAGCGACCCGGGCCGAGCAGTACTTC. Amino acid sequence: CASSLATRAEQYF.

This clone has more than one count but fewer than ten. V is TRBV5-1 and J is TRBJ2-1; possibly TRBD1 for D (6 bases). Deletions cut 4 bases from V and 5 bases from J, with 19 bases between. The CDR3 covers 16 residues. In germline, CDR1 is SGHRS, CDR2 YFSETQ. The CDR3 DNA reads as TGCGCCAGCAGCCCACAGACCCAGGGGCTGGACAATGAGCAGTTCTTC. It specifies CASSPQTQGLDNEQFF.

This clone was found a few times. CDR3 nucleotide sequence: TGCAGCGTTGCCTACAGGTCCCAAGAGACCCAGTACTTC. Encoded protein: CSVAYRSQETQYF. The rearrangement links TRBV29-1 to TRBJ2-5; weak D call: TRBD1 (5 bases). Germline loops: CDR1 SQVTM, CDR2 ANQGSEA. The CDR3 runs to 13 residues. With 4 bases removed from V and 1 base from J, the gap between germline ends came to 10 bases.

This clone has more than one count but fewer than ten. V gene TRBV15 combines with J gene TRBJ1-1, with 9 bases lining up with TRBD1. J gave up 11 bases and V 0 bases, and 7 bases lay outside the gene matches. Per the germline V gene, CDR1 is LNHNV and CDR2 is YYDKDF (reference sequence). The CDR3 sequence is 14 residues long. CDR3 amino acids: CATSRDQGQGSAFF. The DNA of the CDR3 is TGTGCCACCAGCAGAGATCAGGGACAGGGAAGCGCTTTCTTT.

This rearrangement joins TRBV7-2 to TRBJ2-5, with 15 bases lining up with TRBD2. The germline gives CDR1 SGHTA, CDR2 FQGNSA. The V segment lost 5 bases and the J segment 5 bases; nucleotides outside the gene matches: 6. The length of the CDR3 is 16 residues. The CDR3 bases are TGTGCCAGCAGCCGGACTAGCGGGGGGGCCTGGGAGACCCAGTACTTC. This gives the protein CASSRTSGGAWETQYF.

This clone was seen a single time. The chain combines TRBV5-6 with TRBJ2-5, with 9 positions matching TRBD1. TRBJ2-7 matches the DNA end more closely, so the J call is doubtful. CDR1 and CDR2 from the germline V gene are SGHDT and YYEEEE. The CDR3 totals 14 residues. As DNA, the CDR3 is TGTGCCAGCAGCTTAACGGGACAGGGCTCCGAGCAGTACTTC. Its protein product is CASSLTGQGSEQYF.

This clone was found a few times. The chain links TRBV7-9 to TRBJ1-6; maybe TRBD1 (5 bases). Trimming pared 5 bases from V and 7 bases from J, leaving 12 bases between. From germline, CDR1 is SEHNR and CDR2 FQNEAQ (reference sequence). The CDR3 is made up of 14 amino acids. This CDR3 is CASSNQGRNSPLHF. The CDR3 bases are TGTGCCAGCAGCAATCAGGGCAGGAATTCACCCCTCCACTTT.

The rearrangement joins TRBV27 to TRBJ1-4, with 7 positions matching TRBD1. Trimming at V came to 7 bases and at J to 3 bases, leaving 5 bases not matched to a gene. The CDR3 is 14 amino acids. Germline assignment: CDR1 MNHEY and CDR2 SMNVEV (reference sequence). This CDR3 reads CASTGGTANEKLFF. The CDR3 DNA sequence: TGTGCCAGCACCGGCGGGACAGCTAATGAAAAACTGTTTTTT.